The 29 T cell receptor beta chains presented below share a single source sample, sequenced in a study of blood T cells in healthy people across ages. Alongside a J-beta primer mix, a sample-barcoded 5' primer served in a second PCR lasting about 6 to 12 cycles. MiXCR, applied by TCRdb to the 5' RACE reads, yields one record per CDR3 protein. The sample holds more than 650,000 distinct CDR3 sequences, roughly 50% seen once. What was sequenced was blood. These receptors were collected from an elderly man in good health.

This chain connects TRBV13 to TRBJ2-3; 7 bases map to TRBD1. This CDR3 contains 16 residues. Germline CDR1 PRHDT, CDR2 FYEKMQ (reference sequence). Losses at the gene ends were 0 bases for V and 2 bases for J; bases not matched to a gene: 5. The DNA of the CDR3 is TGTGCCAGCAGCTTAGGACGACAGGGACCCACAGATACGCAGTATTTT. Its translation is CASSLGRQGPTDTQYF.

V usage is TRBV6-1 and J usage is TRBJ2-4; D tentatively reads TRBD1 or TRBD2 (5 bases each). Germline lookup yields CDR1 MNHNS and CDR2 SASEGT. V gave up 0 bases and J gave up 13 bases, with 16 bases separating them. The CDR3 spans 14 residues. CDR3 amino acids: CASSEARGIAGQYF. The DNA of the CDR3 is TGTGCCAGCAGTGAAGCGCGAGGGATCGCAGGGCAGTACTTC.

This chain joins TRBV5-1 and TRBJ2-5; 9 bases are a match to TRBD2. The junction had 7 bases not matched to a gene; V was cut back by 8 bases and J by 5 bases. Looked up from germline, CDR1 is SGHRS and CDR2 is YFSETQ. The CDR3 covers 13 residues. CDR3: CASRLAAPETQYF. CDR3 DNA sequence: TGCGCCAGTAGACTAGCGGCCCCGGAGACCCAGTACTTC.

The V call is TRBV29-1, the J call TRBJ2-7; 12 nucleotides line up with TRBD2. Trimming cost V 7 bases and J 6 bases; bases outside gene matches: 13. The CDR3 sequence is 15 residues long. Germline lookup yields CDR1 SQVTM and CDR2 ANQGSEA. The CDR3 is CSAAGTSGLRSEQYF. In DNA, the CDR3 is TGCAGCGCTGCCGGGACTAGCGGGCTCCGGTCCGAGCAGTACTTC.

The rearrangement joins TRBV6-4 to TRBJ2-2; D remains unclear. This CDR3 comprises 18 residues. Deletions cut 0 bases from V and 0 bases from J, with 14 bases between. The germline gives CDR1 MRHNA, CDR2 SNTAGT. The CDR3 loop is CASSDSFGRKTNTGELFF. CDR3 nucleotide sequence: TGTGCCAGCAGTGACTCGTTTGGCAGAAAAACGAACACCGGGGAGCTGTTTTTT.

The chain employs TRBV5-1 and TRBJ1-1; D possibly corresponds to TRBD1 (6 bases). Germline CDR1 and CDR2: SGHRS and YFSETQ. The CDR3 is 16 residues long. V gave up 0 bases and J gave up 8 bases, with 20 bases separating them. CDR3 bases: TGCGCCAGCAGCTTGGTACAGGGATCTTCCCTCTTCGAAGCTTTCTTT. This encodes CASSLVQGSSLFEAFF.

In DNA, the CDR3 is TGTGCCAGCAGTTTAACTGACAGAGGGCGAACGAATGAGCAGTTCTTC. The encoded protein is CASSLTDRGRTNEQFF. This sequence joins TRBV27 and TRBJ2-1; D tentatively fits TRBD1 or TRBD2 (5 bases each). Per the germline V gene, CDR1 is MNHEY and CDR2 is SMNVEV (reference sequence). V was clipped by 2 bases and J by 7 bases, with 18 bases between them. This CDR3 is 16 amino acids long.

This clonotype has only a few counts. The CDR3 bases are TGCAGCGTTGGTTGGACGGCCGCGCGCTACACCTTC. It encodes CSVGWTAARYTF. This chain connects TRBV29-1 to TRBJ1-2; D uncertain. Germline CDR1 is SQVTM and CDR2 is ANQGSEA. The CDR3 totals 12 residues. Trimming removed 4 bases from V and 9 bases from J, with 15 bases in between.

The chain combines TRBV2 with TRBJ2-7, with 14 nucleotides matching TRBD2. The CDR3 extends over 16 amino acids. Germline V gene data show CDR1 as SNHLY and CDR2 as FYNNEI. The V segment lost 5 bases and the J segment 7 bases; nucleotides outside the gene matches: 10. The CDR3 here is CASSRTSGRMGDEQYF. CDR3 DNA: TGTGCCAGCAGTCGGACTAGCGGGAGGATGGGCGATGAGCAGTACTTC.

A note on this clonotype: Compared with germline, one end of the junction differs, possibly owing to a read error. The CDR3 reads CASSEADRGGQPQHF. CDR3 bases: TGTGCCAGCAGTGAAGCAGACAGGGGAGGGCAGCCTCAGCATTTT. The chain combines TRBV6-1 with TRBJ1-5; 8 bases are shared with TRBD1. This CDR3 has 15 residues. Germline values: CDR1 MNHNS, CDR2 SASEGT.

The J gene is TRBJ1-4, the V gene TRBV19, with D possibly being TRBD1 (6 bases). Trimming stripped 4 bases from V and 8 bases from J, with 11 bases between. The CDR3 loop spans 13 amino acids. Germline assignment: CDR1 LNHDA and CDR2 SQIVND (reference sequence). The CDR3 DNA sequence: TGTGCCAGTAGTACAGGGGCGGGCGAAAAACTGTTTTTT. It yields the protein CASSTGAGEKLFF. Variable domain in full (rest from reference TRBV19 and TRBJ1-4): DGGITQSPKYLFRKEGQNVTLSCEQNLNHDAMYWYRQDPGQGLRLIYYSQIVNDFQKGDIAEGYSVSREKKESFPLTVTSAQKNPTAFYLCASSTGAGEKLFFGSGTQLSVL.

The chain recombines TRBV9 with TRBJ1-1; 11 bases fit TRBD1. The CDR3 runs 16 residues. In germline, CDR1 is SGDLS, CDR2 YYNGEE. The V segment lost 0 bases and the J segment 2 bases; nucleotides outside the gene matches: 3. Written as DNA, the CDR3 is TGTGCCAGCAGCGTAGCTGGACAGGGGGCAAACACTGAAGCTTTCTTT. It codes for CASSVAGQGANTEAFF.

The V and J genes are TRBV11-2 and TRBJ2-3, with 11 bases aligning to TRBD2. V gave up 1 base and J gave up 14 bases; unmatched junction bases: 17. Germline lookup yields CDR1 SGHAT and CDR2 FQNNGV. The CDR3 runs 17 residues. The DNA of the CDR3 is TGTGCCAGCAGCTTAGGACTAGCGGGACCAAGGGACAGATACGCGTATTTT. It is translated as CASSLGLAGPRDRYAYF.

V is TRBV12-3 or TRBV12-4 and J is TRBJ2-7; TRBD1 agrees at 8 bases. J was trimmed by 5 bases and V by 3 bases; bases with no gene match: 6. The CDR3 consists of 14 residues. The CDR3 DNA reads TGTGCCAGCAGTTTGCACGACAGGGGCCACGAGCAGTACTTC. Protein sequence: CASSLHDRGHEQYF.

The rearrangement uses TRBV29-1 and TRBJ1-1; 8 bases are shared with TRBD1. CDR1 and CDR2 (germline): SQVTM, ANQGSEA. Trimming removed 3 bases from V and 7 bases from J; junction bases left unmatched: 13. This CDR3 is built from 15 residues. CDR3 loop: CSVESSGRGLDEAFF. DNA of the CDR3: TGCAGCGTTGAGTCGTCGGGCAGGGGGCTTGATGAAGCTTTCTTT.

This clonotype was picked up a small number of times. The chain uses TRBV6-6 and TRBJ2-4; the D gene is possibly TRBD2 (7 bases). The J call is uncertain, as TRBJ2-7 better fits the DNA end. This CDR3 is 15 amino acids long. Germline V gene sequence: CDR1 MNHNY, CDR2 SVGAGI (reference sequence). In DNA form, the CDR3 reads TGTGCCAGCAGCCGGGGGCGGGGGAGGTCTAGCGAGCAGTACTTC. Encoded protein: CASSRGRGRSSEQYF.

This sequence joins TRBV4-2 and TRBJ2-1, with TRBD2 matching 9 bases. CDR3 length equals 16 residues. The germline CDR1 and CDR2 sequences are LGHNA and YNFKEQ. Unmatched junction bases numbered 9, after V lost 1 base and J lost 8 bases. The CDR3 bases are TGTGCCAGCAGCCAAGCTGGGGCGGGAGGGCCTGATGAGCAGTTCTTC. Translating gives CASSQAGAGGPDEQFF.

The V call is TRBV7-2, the J call TRBJ2-5, with 11 bases aligning to TRBD1. Germline V gives CDR1 SGHTA, CDR2 FQGNSA. The junction had 6 bases not matched to a gene; V was cut back by 4 bases and J by 2 bases. The CDR3 loop spans 16 amino acids. CDR3: CASSSQGTGGQETQYF. The CDR3 DNA is TGTGCCAGCAGCTCGCAGGGGACAGGGGGACAAGAGACCCAGTACTTC.

This clonotype was counted between two and nine times. The rearrangement uses TRBV12-3 or TRBV12-4 and TRBJ2-7, with 13 bases identical to TRBD2. Trimming took 6 bases from V and 6 from J; bases not matched to a gene: 8. The CDR3 contains 15 residues. CDR3 sequence reads: CASSPWTSGSSEQYF. The CDR3 bases are TGTGCCAGCAGCCCGTGGACTAGCGGGAGTTCCGAGCAGTACTTC.

The chain combines TRBV6-1 with TRBJ2-5, with 7 positions matching TRBD1. Germline CDR1 is MNHNS and CDR2 is SASEGT. Trimming cost V 7 bases and J 2 bases; bases outside gene matches: 25. This CDR3 has 20 residues. CDR3 DNA sequence: TGTGCCAGCATGGCGTCGGGACAGAGACATGTTGCGGGCCTACAAGAGACCCAGTACTTC. Its protein is CASMASGQRHVAGLQETQYF.

This chain links TRBV20-1 with TRBJ1-3, with D perhaps TRBD1 (5 bases). CDR3 length: 16 residues. Trimming cost V 6 bases and J 0 bases, with 18 bases left between them. Per the germline V gene, CDR1 is DFQATT and CDR2 is SNEGSKA (reference sequence). The CDR3: CSALSMTAGSGNTIYF. The CDR3 DNA sequence: TGCAGTGCACTATCAATGACAGCCGGCTCTGGAAACACCATATATTTT.

This clonotype came up a few times. V gene TRBV7-3 combines with J gene TRBJ2-1; the match to TRBD2 covers 9 bases. Germline-derived CDR1 and CDR2 are SGHTA and FQGTGA. The V segment lost 1 base and the J segment 8 bases; nucleotides outside the gene matches: 9. The CDR3 loop spans 16 amino acids. The CDR3 nucleotides are TGTGCCAGCAGCTTAAGGGGGCGGGAGGGCCTTGATGAGCAGTTCTTC. It yields the protein CASSLRGREGLDEQFF.

This chain uses TRBV28 with TRBJ2-7; the match to TRBD2 covers 8 bases. CDR1 is MDHEN and CDR2 is SYDVKM in the germline V gene. J was trimmed by 7 bases and V by 7 bases; bases with no gene match: 9. The CDR3 contains 13 residues. As DNA, the CDR3 is TGTGCCAGCACCCCGGGGGGGCCGGGTGAGCAGTACTTC. The encoded protein is CASTPGGPGEQYF.

The V gene is TRBV3-1, the J gene TRBJ1-5; D call uncertain. Trimming pared 4 bases from V and 9 bases from J, leaving 13 bases between. The germline V gene has CDR1 LGHDT and CDR2 YNNKEL (reference sequence). This CDR3 has 13 residues. The CDR3 nucleotides are TGTGCCAGCAGCCCCCGCTCCCTCCGGCCCCAGCATTTT. Protein sequence: CASSPRSLRPQHF. Combining the CDR3 with reference TRBV3-1 and TRBJ1-5 gives the whole variable domain DTAVSQTPKYLVTQMGNDKSIKCEQNLGHDTMYWYKQDSKKFLKIMFSYNNKELIINETVPNRFSPKSPDKAHLNLHINSLELGDSAVYFCASSPRSLRPQHFGDGTRLSIL.

This sequence joins TRBV9 and TRBJ2-1; 11 bases are shared with TRBD2. The CDR3 runs to 18 residues. The germline gives CDR1 SGDLS, CDR2 YYNGEE. V gave up 4 bases and J gave up 3 bases; unmatched junction bases: 12. CDR3 DNA: TGTGCCAGCAGCACCCACATAGCGGGAGGGGTCAGCTACAATGAGCAGTTCTTC. Encoded protein: CASSTHIAGGVSYNEQFF.

This clonotype was seen a handful of times. The J gene is TRBJ2-1, the V gene TRBV28, with 10 nucleotides matching TRBD2. Germline values: CDR1 MDHEN, CDR2 SYDVKM. V lost 6 bases to trimming and J lost 8 bases; unmatched junction nucleotides: 13. The CDR3 extends over 16 amino acids. CDR3 amino acids: CASSPDSSGSYHEQFF. CDR3 in DNA: TGTGCCAGCAGCCCTGACTCTAGCGGGAGTTACCATGAGCAGTTCTTC. The full variable domain, with the rest looked up from reference TRBV28 and TRBJ2-1, is DVKVTQSSRYLVKRTGEKVFLECVQDMDHENMFWYRQDPGLGLRLIYFSYDVKMKEKGDIPEGYSVSREKKERFSLILESASTNQTSMYLCASSPDSSGSYHEQFFGPGTRLTVL.

The V call is TRBV7-2, the J call TRBJ2-3, with TRBD1 matching over 10 bases. This CDR3 comprises 16 residues. Germline V lookup: CDR1 SGHTA, CDR2 FQGNSA. The V segment lost 5 bases and the J segment 4 bases; nucleotides outside the gene matches: 9. The CDR3 loop reads CASSPRTGGGADTQYF. In DNA form, the CDR3 reads TGTGCCAGCAGCCCTAGGACAGGGGGGGGGGCAGATACGCAGTATTTT.

The V gene is TRBV10-3, the J gene TRBJ2-7; D call uncertain. CDR3 length: 11 amino acids. Trimming pared 6 bases from V and 3 bases from J, leaving 6 bases between. Germline CDR1 is ENHRY and CDR2 is SYGVKD. CDR3 residues: CAIRGGYEQYF. The CDR3 DNA follows: TGTGCCATCAGAGGCGGCTACGAGCAGTACTTC.

There are a few counts of this clonotype. V is TRBV29-1 and J is TRBJ2-1, with 9 bases matching TRBD1. With V trimmed by 3 bases and J by 8 bases, 2 bases remained unmatched. The germline V gene encodes CDR1 SQVTM and CDR2 ANQGSEA. This CDR3 contains 12 residues. The CDR3 here is CSVDRQGDEQFF. The CDR3 DNA is TGCAGCGTTGACCGACAGGGGGATGAGCAGTTCTTC.